The 30 T cell receptor beta chains listed next were all sequenced from one sample in a study of blood T cell repertoires in COVID-19. Some clones are missing from TCRdb's copy, which holds only in-frame ones; the method was immunoSEQ multiplex PCR. The data contain approximately 150,000 clones, about nine tenths of them singletons. The sequenced sample consisted of peripheral blood. These receptors originate from a man at least 80 years old with acute or convalescent COVID-19.

This chain joins TRBV28 and TRBJ1-5; TRBD1 matches 7 bases. Germline-derived CDR1 and CDR2 are MDHEN and SYDVKM. The CDR3 is made up of 15 amino acids. The V and J ends lost 1 base and 2 bases, in that order; junction bases with no gene match: 2. CDR3 sequence reads: CASSLLTGGNQPQHF. DNA of the CDR3: TGTGCCAGCAGTTTATTAACAGGGGGCAATCAGCCCCAGCATTTT.

The chain recombines TRBV2 with TRBJ2-3; 10 bases are a match to TRBD1. The CDR3 has 15 amino acids. Looked up from germline, CDR1 is SNHLY and CDR2 is FYNNEI. J gave up 3 bases and V 1 base, and 1 base lay outside the gene matches. CDR3 in amino acids: CASSEGQGATDTQYF. In DNA, the CDR3 is TGTGCCAGCAGTGAAGGACAGGGGGCAACAGATACGCAGTATTTT.

This CDR3 is CASSPPSRGAGGETQYF. DNA of the CDR3: TGCGCCAGCAGCCCGCCTAGCCGAGGAGCCGGAGGGGAGACCCAGTACTTC. J is TRBJ2-5 and V is TRBV5-1; D might be TRBD2 (6 bases). The CDR3 contains 17 residues. The V end was cut by 4 bases, the J end by 5 bases, with 24 bases between. Germline lookup yields CDR1 SGHRS and CDR2 YFSETQ.

The chain uses TRBV5-6 and TRBJ2-3; 8 nucleotides agree with TRBD1. The CDR3 consists of 16 residues. CDR1 SGHDT and CDR2 YYEEEE come from the germline V gene. Trimming cost V 3 bases and J 3 bases; bases outside gene matches: 9. The DNA for the CDR3 is TGTGCCAGCAGCTGGAAGAGGACAGGGACAACAGATACGCAGTATTTT. Translated, it gives CASSWKRTGTTDTQYF.

The chain employs TRBV9 and TRBJ2-7; 13 bases line up with TRBD2. Germline V lookup: CDR1 SGDLS, CDR2 YYNGEE. With 0 bases clipped from V and 7 bases from J, the junction kept 7 bases outside the gene matches. CDR3 length: 16 residues. The CDR3 nucleotides are TGTGCCAGCAGCGTAGGGACTAGCGGGAGTACGGGTGAGCAGTACTTC. Its translation is CASSVGTSGSTGEQYF.

J is TRBJ2-7 and V is TRBV27; TRBD2 matches at 8 bases. V dropped 4 bases and J dropped 2; count of bases not matched to a gene: 7. The germline V gene has CDR1 MNHEY and CDR2 SMNVEV (reference sequence). This CDR3 has 15 amino acids. The CDR3 DNA reads as TGTGCCAGCAGTTCCCCGGGACTAGGGGCCTACGAGCAGTACTTC. It translates to CASSSPGLGAYEQYF.

This sequence joins TRBV5-1 and TRBJ2-2; D not resolved. Germline lookup yields CDR1 SGHRS and CDR2 YFSETQ. V was pared by 1 base and J by 1 base, with 5 bases between. This CDR3 has 14 residues. The CDR3 DNA is TGCGCCAGCAGCTTGACGGGGAACACCGGGGAGCTGTTTTTT. Translation: CASSLTGNTGELFF.

This chain joins TRBV9 and TRBJ2-7; 7 bases line up with TRBD1. CDR1 and CDR2 (germline): SGDLS, YYNGEE. V trimming: 4 bases; J trimming: 4 bases; junction bases outside the gene matches: 11. CDR3 size: 15 residues. The CDR3 bases are TGTGCCAGCAGCCCGACGGACAGGATAGGGTACGAGCAGTACTTC. Protein sequence: CASSPTDRIGYEQYF.

The rearrangement uses TRBV7-2 and TRBJ2-2; tentatively, D is TRBD2 (6 bases). CDR3 size: 14 residues. Germline V CDR1 and CDR2: SGHTA, FQGNSA. Deletions cut 6 bases from V and 4 bases from J, with 12 bases between. The CDR3 bases are TGTGCCAGCAGTTCGGGACTCACCACCGGGGAGCTGTTTTTT. It is translated as CASSSGLTTGELFF.

The chain employs TRBV6-5 and TRBJ2-5, with 13 bases matching TRBD2. In germline, CDR1 is MNHEY, CDR2 SVGAGI. The CDR3 has 15 amino acids. Unmatched junction bases numbered 7, after V lost 11 bases and J lost 1 base. This CDR3 reads CAYGLAGVTQETQYF. The CDR3 DNA is TGTGCCTATGGACTAGCGGGAGTCACCCAAGAGACCCAGTACTTC.

The chain has TRBV6-1 and TRBJ1-3, with TRBD1 matching 9 bases. The CDR3 runs 19 residues. Losses at the gene ends were 4 bases for V and 2 bases for J; bases not matched to a gene: 15. CDR1 and CDR2 from the germline V gene are MNHNS and SASEGT. DNA for the CDR3: TGTGCCAGCAGTGGCCGGGACAGGGAACGTCCCCTCCCTGGAAACACCATATATTTT. It translates to CASSGRDRERPLPGNTIYF.

This chain joins TRBV2 and TRBJ1-2; the match to TRBD1 covers 11 bases. Germline CDR1 SNHLY, CDR2 FYNNEI. Trimming at V came to 8 bases and at J to 2 bases, leaving 1 base not matched to a gene. This CDR3 has 13 residues. The CDR3, as DNA: TGTGCCAGCGGGGACAGGGGGAACTATGGCTACACCTTC. Protein: CASGDRGNYGYTF.

The V call is TRBV5-1, the J call TRBJ2-3, with 14 nucleotides matching TRBD2. The CDR3 loop spans 18 amino acids. The V segment lost 2 bases and the J segment 4 bases; nucleotides outside the gene matches: 9. CDR1 is SGHRS and CDR2 is YFSETQ in the germline V gene. CDR3 nucleotides: TGCGCCAGCAGCTTAGAACCCCTGGGACTAGCGGGGGCAGATACGCAGTATTTT. Amino acids: CASSLEPLGLAGADTQYF.

The V and J genes are TRBV28 and TRBJ2-1; a weak D match, TRBD1 (6 bases). Trimming cost V 1 base and J 6 bases, with 22 bases left between them. Germline V CDR1 and CDR2: MDHEN, SYDVKM. The CDR3 loop spans 18 amino acids. CDR3 nucleotides: TGTGCCAGCAGTTTATTTTTCGCTAGCCAGGGGATTCGCAATGAGCAGTTCTTC. Protein product: CASSLFFASQGIRNEQFF.

This clone was found a few times. The V call is TRBV20-1, the J call TRBJ1-5; D remains unclear. Trimming left V 3 bases short and J 3 bases short, with 12 bases between. The CDR3 consists of 14 residues. Germline assignment: CDR1 DFQATT and CDR2 SNEGSKA (reference sequence). The CDR3 DNA follows: TGCAGTGCTAGTGCCGGGTCTGACAATCAGCCCCAGCATTTT. It encodes CSASAGSDNQPQHF.

This clone appeared a single time. The rearrangement uses TRBV9 and TRBJ1-4; D unclear. V was clipped by 0 bases and J by 0 bases, with 9 bases between them. The CDR3 length is 16 residues. Germline-derived CDR1 and CDR2 are SGDLS and YYNGEE. In DNA, the CDR3 is TGTGCCAGCAGCGTAGGCCCGGGGACAACTAATGAAAAACTGTTTTTT. Amino acids: CASSVGPGTTNEKLFF.

This sequence joins TRBV28 and TRBJ1-1; weak D call: TRBD1 (5 bases). CDR1 is MDHEN and CDR2 is SYDVKM in the germline V gene. Trimming shortened V by 2 bases and J by 4 bases, and 23 bases separated the two germline ends. This CDR3 has 18 amino acids. The CDR3 DNA reads as TGTGCCAGCAGTTTAGGAGGGCGGGGATGGCTTAGGGGCACTGAAGCTTTCTTT. This sequence encodes CASSLGGRGWLRGTEAFF.

The chain combines TRBV9 with TRBJ2-7; tentatively, D is TRBD2 (6 bases). Deletions cut 2 bases from V and 2 bases from J, with 11 bases between. CDR1 and CDR2 from the germline V gene are SGDLS and YYNGEE. CDR3 length equals 14 residues. The CDR3 DNA sequence: TGTGCCAGCAGCGTTAGTAGCGGAACCTACGAGCAGTACTTC. It translates to CASSVSSGTYEQYF.

This clone was recorded only once. J is TRBJ1-2 and V is TRBV29-1; the D gene is possibly TRBD1 (5 bases). Germline values: CDR1 SQVTM, CDR2 ANQGSEA. Trimming left V 6 bases short and J 3 bases short, with 11 bases between. This CDR3 comprises 12 residues. The CDR3 coding sequence is TGCAGCGTCTCGGACACCTACTATGGCTACACCTTC. Translation gives CSVSDTYYGYTF.

The CDR3 coding sequence is TGTGCCAGCAGTGAAGTAGGGGCGGGGGGGGCCAACGTCCTGACTTTC. It yields the protein CASSEVGAGGANVLTF. The V gene is TRBV6-1, the J gene TRBJ2-6; a weak D match, TRBD2 (6 bases). CDR1 and CDR2 from the germline V gene are MNHNS and SASEGT. The CDR3 extends over 16 amino acids. Between the trimmed V and J ends, which lost 1 base and 4 bases, there was a span of 11 bases.

The V and J genes are TRBV28 and TRBJ1-5; 9 bases fit TRBD1. Germline lookup yields CDR1 MDHEN and CDR2 SYDVKM. J was trimmed by 5 bases and V by 5 bases; bases with no gene match: 4. CDR3 length equals 14 residues. The CDR3 protein is CASSLGQGYQPQHF. The CDR3 DNA is TGTGCCAGCAGTCTGGGACAGGGATATCAGCCCCAGCATTTT.

A single count supports this clone. The chain joins TRBV4-1 to TRBJ1-6; no clear D. The CDR3 runs 16 residues. V lost 0 bases and J lost 7, with 13 bases in between. The germline V gene encodes CDR1 MGHRA and CDR2 YSYEKL. The CDR3 is CASSQDWSQNNSPLHF. CDR3 DNA: TGCGCCAGCAGCCAAGATTGGAGCCAGAACAATTCACCCCTCCACTTT.

V and J are TRBV2 and TRBJ2-7, with D perhaps TRBD1 (6 bases). The CDR3 runs 14 residues. V was trimmed by 4 bases and J by 2 bases, leaving 12 bases between them. Looked up from germline, CDR1 is SNHLY and CDR2 is FYNNEI. CDR3 sequence: CASSVEWTAYEQYF. As DNA, the CDR3 is TGTGCCAGCAGTGTAGAATGGACAGCCTACGAGCAGTACTTC. Combining the CDR3 with reference TRBV2 and TRBJ2-7 gives the whole variable domain EPEVTQTPSHQVTQMGQEVILRCVPISNHLYFYWYRQILGQKVEFLVSFYNNEISEKSEIFDDQFSVERPDGSNFTLKIRSTKLEDSAMYFCASSVEWTAYEQYFGPGTRLTVT.

The chain has TRBV5-1 and TRBJ1-3, with TRBD1 matching 7 bases. V dropped 3 bases and J dropped 0; count of bases not matched to a gene: 6. The CDR3 has 16 amino acids. Germline CDR1 reads SGHRS; CDR2 reads YFSETQ. Written as DNA, the CDR3 is TGCGCCAGCAGCTCGGGACAGCCCGGCTCTGGAAACACCATATATTTT. This codes for CASSSGQPGSGNTIYF.

This chain joins TRBV5-1 and TRBJ2-2; tentative D call: TRBD1 (6 bases). Trimming removed 6 bases from V and 1 base from J, with 19 bases in between. CDR3 length: 17 residues. In germline, CDR1 is SGHRS, CDR2 YFSETQ. As DNA, the CDR3 is TGCGCCAGCAAACCGATGGGGACACTCCTGAACACCGGGGAGCTGTTTTTT. Translation: CASKPMGTLLNTGELFF. Full variable domain (outside the CDR3, taken from reference TRBV5-1 and TRBJ2-2): KAGVTQTPRYLIKTRGQQVTLSCSPISGHRSVSWYQQTPGQGLQFLFEYFSETQRNKGNFPGRFSGRQFSNSRSEMNVSTLELGDSALYLCASKPMGTLLNTGELFFGEGSRLTVL.

The rearrangement links TRBV18 to TRBJ1-5; D is undetermined. Trimming left V 6 bases short and J 4 bases short, with 10 bases between. The CDR3 has 13 amino acids. Looked up from germline, CDR1 is KGHSH and CDR2 is LQKENI. DNA for the CDR3: TGTGCCAGCTCCCCCGCGGTAAATCAGCCCCAGCATTTT. This translates into CASSPAVNQPQHF.

This rearrangement joins TRBV3-1 (or the pseudogene TRBV3-2) to TRBJ1-2; no clear D gene. This CDR3 region has 13 residues. Germline CDR1 is LGHDT and CDR2 is YNNKEL (reference sequence). V gave up 1 base and J gave up 3 bases, with 6 bases separating them. The CDR3 here is CASSQASDYGYTF. In DNA, the CDR3 is TGTGCCAGCAGCCAAGCCTCAGACTATGGCTACACCTTC.

This clone has a single count. CDR3 sequence (DNA): TGTGCCAGCTCACCAGGGGTAGCGGGGGCCTACGAGCAGTACTTC. It is translated as CASSPGVAGAYEQYF. The chain has TRBV18 and TRBJ2-7; 9 bases line up with TRBD2. Per germline, CDR1 KGHSH and CDR2 LQKENI. The CDR3 loop spans 15 amino acids. V shed 2 bases and J 2 bases; nucleotides not matched to a gene: 4.

This sequence joins TRBV4-2 and TRBJ2-6; TRBD1 matches 7 bases. V dropped 1 base and J dropped 4; count of bases not matched to a gene: 7. This CDR3 spans 17 amino acids. CDR1 and CDR2 from the germline V gene are LGHNA and YNFKEQ. The CDR3 DNA reads as TGTGCCAGCAGCCAAGTGCGACAGGGCTCCGGGGCCAACGTCCTGACTTTC. Translation: CASSQVRQGSGANVLTF.

The chain has TRBV7-2 and TRBJ2-7, with D possibly matching TRBD1 (6 bases). Germline V lookup: CDR1 SGHTA, CDR2 FQGNSA. CDR3 length: 13 residues. V lost 5 bases, J lost 0 bases, and 8 bases lay in between. In DNA, the CDR3 is TGTGCCAGCAGCCGGGACAACTCCTACGAGCAGTACTTC. Encoded protein: CASSRDNSYEQYF.